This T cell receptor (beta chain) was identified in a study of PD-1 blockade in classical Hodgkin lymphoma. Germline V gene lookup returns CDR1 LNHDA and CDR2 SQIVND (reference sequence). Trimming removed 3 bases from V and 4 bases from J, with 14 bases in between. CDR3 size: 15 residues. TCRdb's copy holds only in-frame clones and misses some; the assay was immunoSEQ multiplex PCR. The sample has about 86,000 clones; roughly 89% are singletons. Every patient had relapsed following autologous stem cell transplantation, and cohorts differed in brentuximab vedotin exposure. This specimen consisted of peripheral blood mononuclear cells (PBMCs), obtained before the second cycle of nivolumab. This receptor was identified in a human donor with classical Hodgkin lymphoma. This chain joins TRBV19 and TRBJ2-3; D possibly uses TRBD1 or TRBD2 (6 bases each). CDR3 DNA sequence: TGTGCCAGTAGTATCCCGGGGGCTGGGGCAGATACGCAGTATTTT. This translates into CASSIPGAGADTQYF.